The 18 T cell receptor beta chains listed next were all sequenced from one sample in a study of CD8 T cells in ankylosing spondylitis. One entry per CDR3 protein results from TCRdb running MiXCR on the 5' RACE reads. The sample lists 45,000 to 60,000 distinct CDR3 sequences, 6.5% to 9% seen once, with about 8.9% in the top ten. Material: blood, either unsorted or a sorted T cell fraction (not recorded which). The receptors stem from a female donor with ankylosing spondylitis or in good health (not recorded which).

This clonotype was recorded many times. The chain couples TRBV20-1 to TRBJ2-7; no reliable D call. V lost 1 base and J lost 1, with 20 bases in between. The CDR3 is made up of 17 amino acids. The germline CDR1 and CDR2 sequences are DFQATT and SNEGSKA (reference sequence). CDR3 region: CSARVAIRSGTSYEQYV. The CDR3 coding sequence is TGCAGTGCTAGAGTGGCCATACGCTCAGGCACATCCTACGAGCAGTACGTC.

This clonotype was recorded many times. This sequence joins TRBV5-1 and TRBJ1-6, with D unresolved. Per germline, CDR1 SGHRS and CDR2 YFSETQ. V lost 5 bases, J lost 0 bases, and 15 bases lay in between. The CDR3 length is 17 residues. CDR3 sequence (DNA): TGCGCCAGCAGACATGACCAAATCAGCTCCTATAATTCACCCCTCCACTTT. Its translation: CASRHDQISSYNSPLHF.

This clonotype was detected ten times or more. Being one base from a much bigger clone, this may be a read error. The chain is built from TRBV5-1 and TRBJ1-1; D is uncertain. CDR3 length: 13 residues. V was pared by 1 base and J by 1 base, with 5 bases between. The germline CDR1 and CDR2 sequences are SGHRS and YFSETQ. DNA of the CDR3: TGCGCCAGCAGCTTGCAGGCGAACACTGAAGCTTTCTTT. It codes for CASSLQANTEAFF.

At least ten counts were recorded for this clonotype. The V and J genes are TRBV29-1 and TRBJ2-3; D remains ambiguous. The CDR3 totals 10 residues. Germline V gene data show CDR1 as SQVTM and CDR2 as ANQGSEA. V gave up 4 bases and J gave up 6 bases, with 5 bases separating them. As DNA, the CDR3 is TGCAGCGTTGGGACGGATACGCAGTATTTT. It translates to CSVGTDTQYF.

This clonotype was observed many times. The rearrangement uses TRBV18 and TRBJ2-3; D is unclear. CDR1 is KGHSH, CDR2 LQKENI, per germline. There are 14 residues in the CDR3. Trimming removed 4 bases from V and 4 bases from J, with 12 bases in between. The CDR3 spells CASSLTRTPDTQYF. The CDR3, as DNA: TGTGCCAGCTCACTCACCCGGACCCCAGATACGCAGTATTTT.

This clonotype appeared many times. V gene TRBV5-1 combines with J gene TRBJ2-1; possibly TRBD1 for D (6 bases). Germline CDR1 SGHRS, CDR2 YFSETQ. V was clipped by 2 bases and J by 4 bases, with 16 bases between them. The CDR3 runs to 16 residues. CDR3 sequence: CASSFDRLLGYNEQFF. The CDR3 DNA reads as TGCGCCAGCAGCTTCGACAGGCTCCTTGGTTACAATGAGCAGTTCTTC. The full variable domain, in which reference TRBV5-1 and TRBJ2-1 provide the parts outside the CDR3, is KAGVTQTPRYLIKTRGQQVTLSCSPISGHRSVSWYQQTPGQGLQFLFEYFSETQRNKGNFPGRFSGRQFSNSRSEMNVSTLELGDSALYLCASSFDRLLGYNEQFFGPGTRLTVL.

There are many counts of this clonotype. This sequence joins TRBV15 and TRBJ1-2, with D possibly TRBD1 on 6 matching bases. The CDR3 contains 17 residues. The germline gives CDR1 LNHNV, CDR2 YYDKDF (reference sequence). Trimming took off 0 bases at V and 1 base at J, with 15 bases between the two ends. The CDR3 reads CATSRERDRLHNYGYTF. CDR3 coding DNA: TGTGCCACCAGCAGAGAGAGAGACAGGCTTCATAACTATGGCTACACCTTC.

The chain uses TRBV6-2 or TRBV6-3 and TRBJ2-5, with 9 bases identical to TRBD2. V was pared by 7 bases and J by 3 bases, with 0 bases of the junction left unmatched. The CDR3 runs 12 residues. Germline CDR1 and CDR2: MNHEY and SVGEGT. CDR3 nucleotides: TGTGCCAGCACTAGCGGGGAAGAGACCCAGTACTTC. Its protein is CASTSGEETQYF.

This clonotype appeared many times. The chain employs TRBV5-5 and TRBJ1-4, with TRBD1 as a possible D gene (6 bases). Trimming removed 0 bases at V and 3 bases at J, with 15 bases between. Germline lookup yields CDR1 SGHKS and CDR2 YYEKEE (reference sequence). The CDR3 covers 17 residues. CDR3 protein: CASSLEGGRGPNEKLFF. CDR3 in DNA: TGTGCCAGCAGCTTGGAGGGGGGGCGCGGACCTAATGAAAAACTGTTTTTT. The full variable domain, in which reference TRBV5-5 and TRBJ1-4 provide the parts outside the CDR3, is DAGVTQSPTHLIKTRGQQVTLRCSPISGHKSVSWYQQVLGQGPQFIFQYYEKEERGRGNFPDRFSARQFPNYSSELNVNALLLGDSALYLCASSLEGGRGPNEKLFFGSGTQLSVL.

This clonotype was seen many times. The chain uses TRBV25-1 and TRBJ1-3; the match to TRBD1 covers 7 bases. Germline V gene data show CDR1 as MGHDK and CDR2 as SYGVNS. This CDR3 is built from 16 residues. V shed 3 bases and J 4 bases; nucleotides not matched to a gene: 9. CDR3 bases: TGTGCCAGCAGTGATCATCCCCGGGACAGCGGAAACACCATATATTTT. It specifies CASSDHPRDSGNTIYF. The variable domain in full, with the rest retrieved from reference TRBV25-1 and TRBJ1-3, is EADIYQTPRYLVIGTGKKITLECSQTMGHDKMYWYQQDPGMELHLIHYSYGVNSTEKGDLSSESTVSRIRTEHFPLTLESARPSHTSQYLCASSDHPRDSGNTIYFGEGSWLTVV.

This clonotype was counted at least ten times. This rearrangement joins TRBV10-3 to TRBJ2-7, with TRBD1 matching over 8 bases. Per the germline V gene, CDR1 is ENHRY and CDR2 is SYGVKD. CDR3 size: 14 residues. J lost 1 base, V lost 4 bases, and 3 bases had no gene match. Written as DNA, the CDR3 is TGTGCCATCAGTGGACAGGGGCCGTCCTACGAGCAGTACTTC. It specifies CAISGQGPSYEQYF.

The genes are TRBV7-9 and TRBJ2-3, with D maybe TRBD2 (6 bases). This CDR3 has 16 amino acids. Deletions cut 5 bases from V and 2 bases from J, with 17 bases between. Germline CDR1 SEHNR, CDR2 FQNEAQ (reference sequence). The CDR3 is CASSDGPGLHTDTQYF. For the CDR3, the DNA is TGTGCCAGCAGCGACGGACCGGGACTCCACACAGATACGCAGTATTTT. Combining the CDR3 with reference TRBV7-9 and TRBJ2-3 gives the whole variable domain DTGVSQNPRHKITKRGQNVTFRCDPISEHNRLYWYRQTLGQGPEFLTYFQNEAQLEKSRLLSDRFSAERPKGSFSTLEIQRTEQGDSAMYLCASSDGPGLHTDTQYFGPGTRLTVL.

This clonotype showed up many times. A much larger clone differs by one base, so this may be a read error. The chain carries TRBV7-6 and TRBJ2-3, with D hard to call. Germline V gene data show CDR1 as SGHVS and CDR2 as FNYEAQ. This CDR3 spans 12 amino acids. In nucleotides, the CDR3 is TGTACCAGCAGCCAGAGGAGCAGCTCGCAGTATTTT. It translates to CTSSQRSSSQYF.

With respect to this clonotype: Likely a read error: the CDR3 ends without its conserved phenylalanine or tryptophan. The J gene is TRBJ1-2, the V gene TRBV5-1, with D tentatively TRBD1 (6 bases). V lost 5 bases, J lost 8 bases, and 16 bases lay in between. Germline V gene data show CDR1 as SGHRS and CDR2 as YFSETQ. The CDR3 is 13 residues long. The CDR3, as DNA: TGCGCCAGCAGGCCTACAGGGACAAGCGGCTACACCATC. The encoded protein is CASRPTGTSGYTI.

This clonotype was seen many times. The rearrangement uses TRBV20-1 and TRBJ1-1; 9 bases fit TRBD1. Germline CDR1 reads DFQATT; CDR2 reads SNEGSKA (reference sequence). The CDR3 has 13 residues. Trimming took 4 bases from V and 2 from J; bases not matched to a gene: 2. In DNA form, the CDR3 reads TGCAGTGCTACACAGGGGGCCAACACTGAAGCTTTCTTT. Its protein product is CSATQGANTEAFF.

In its sample, this clonotype was seen many times. V is TRBV5-1 and J is TRBJ1-2; no clear D. V was clipped by 4 bases and J by 8 bases, with 15 bases between them. Looked up from germline, CDR1 is SGHRS and CDR2 is YFSETQ. This CDR3 has 13 amino acids. The CDR3 region is CASSRIGEGGYTF. CDR3 in DNA: TGCGCCAGCAGCCGAATCGGCGAGGGAGGCTACACCTTC.

Ten or more counts support this clonotype. The chain employs TRBV10-3 and TRBJ1-6; TRBD1 agrees at 7 bases. Germline CDR1 ENHRY, CDR2 SYGVKD. The CDR3 consists of 13 residues. Germline trimming cut 8 bases from V and 7 bases from J; bases unmatched to any gene: 5. CDR3 nucleotide sequence: TGTGCCATCGCCGGGACAGAGAATTCACCCCTCCACTTT. It specifies CAIAGTENSPLHF.

At least ten counts were recorded for this clonotype. This chain links TRBV29-1 with TRBJ2-3, with D tentatively TRBD1 (6 bases). Trimming cost V 5 bases and J 1 base, with 16 bases left between them. This CDR3 region has 15 residues. Germline-derived CDR1 and CDR2 are SQVTM and ANQGSEA. CDR3 in DNA: TGCAGCGTTTCCCCCAGGGGAGACCGCACAGATACGCAGTATTTT. Protein product: CSVSPRGDRTDTQYF.